The rows below give T cell receptor beta chains drawn from one sample of a study of identifying expanded T cells in peripheral blood. Sequencing used immunoSEQ multiplex PCR; TCRdb keeps in-frame clones, though not all of them. Of about 50,000 clones in the sample, about four fifths were seen once. Sequenced material: blood. These receptors all stem from a person between 18 and 70 years old in good health. Each CDR3 is given with its conserved first and last residue. Fields, in order: J gene, V gene, CDR3 protein.

J gene: TRBJ2-1; V gene: TRBV9; CDR3 protein: CASSGGTSGSSEQFF
J gene: TRBJ1-2; V gene: TRBV18; CDR3 protein: CASSLQTGEMNYGYTF
J gene: TRBJ1-1; V gene: TRBV7-8; CDR3 protein: CASSLNGANTEAFF
J gene: TRBJ2-5; V gene: TRBV5-1; CDR3 protein: CASSLVQGQETQYF
J gene: TRBJ2-3; V gene: TRBV9; CDR3 protein: CASSVDGDTDTQYF
J gene: TRBJ1-2; V gene: TRBV27; CDR3 protein: CASSLDTRYGYTF
J gene: TRBJ1-1; V gene: TRBV7-6; CDR3 protein: CASSSDVGKAFF
J gene: TRBJ1-6; V gene: TRBV2; CDR3 protein: CASRLSGTEPNSYNSPLHF
J gene: TRBJ1-2; V gene: TRBV5-4; CDR3 protein: CASSLRGGPSYGYTF
J gene: TRBJ2-3; V gene: TRBV10-1; CDR3 protein: CASSEHGTDTQYF
J gene: TRBJ1-1; V gene: TRBV5-4; CDR3 protein: CASSLAVTTTEAFF
J gene: TRBJ2-1; V gene: TRBV6-4; CDR3 protein: CASSDETSGYNEQFF
J gene: TRBJ1-1; V gene: TRBV6-5; CDR3 protein: CASSYSRTQLNTEAFF
J gene: TRBJ2-7; V gene: TRBV19; CDR3 protein: CASSRGARRDYEQYF
J gene: TRBJ1-2; V gene: TRBV9; CDR3 protein: CASSPRLLNYGYTF
J gene: TRBJ1-2; V gene: TRBV6-5; CDR3 protein: CASSPGYNYGYTF
J gene: TRBJ2-2; V gene: TRBV5-8; CDR3 protein: CASSLDYGTGELFF
J gene: TRBJ2-2; V gene: TRBV15; CDR3 protein: CATSRVPGAGTGELFF
J gene: TRBJ2-2; V gene: TRBV5-3; CDR3 protein: CARSLVWGTEKNTGELFF
J gene: TRBJ1-5; V gene: TRBV19; CDR3 protein: CASKRTGQPQHF
J gene: TRBJ2-1; V gene: TRBV7-8; CDR3 protein: CASSYGMVGGLSYNEQFF
J gene: TRBJ1-1; V gene: TRBV25-1; CDR3 protein: CASSVKVNTEAFF
J gene: TRBJ2-7; V gene: TRBV5-1; CDR3 protein: CASSLEGAGYHEQYF
J gene: TRBJ2-1; V gene: TRBV18; CDR3 protein: CASSLGRDNEQFF
J gene: TRBJ2-1; V gene: TRBV4-3; CDR3 protein: CASSQDLRGWTYEQFF
J gene: TRBJ1-5; V gene: TRBV10-1; CDR3 protein: CASSKGLGQPQHF
J gene: TRBJ2-3; V gene: TRBV10-3; CDR3 protein: CAISESGLAGVRYTQYF
J gene: TRBJ2-2; V gene: TRBV6-6; CDR3 protein: CASSKRGPNTGELFF
J gene: TRBJ2-3; V gene: TRBV7-8; CDR3 protein: CASSPASAGSTDTQYF
J gene: TRBJ2-3; V gene: TRBV18; CDR3 protein: CASSSDSTDTQYF
J gene: TRBJ2-1; V gene: TRBV2; CDR3 protein: CASSDRGASGNEQFF
J gene: TRBJ2-2; V gene: TRBV5-4; CDR3 protein: CASSPPNSKGGGELFF
J gene: TRBJ2-3; V gene: TRBV9; CDR3 protein: CASSVGRVADTQYF
J gene: TRBJ2-2; V gene: TRBV7-2; CDR3 protein: CASSFGLNTGELFF
J gene: TRBJ2-3; V gene: TRBV6-1; CDR3 protein: CASSEIPIGDTQYF
J gene: TRBJ1-1; V gene: TRBV6-1; CDR3 protein: CASRKFVDTEAFF
J gene: TRBJ1-3; V gene: TRBV6-1; CDR3 protein: CASSEQNTIYF
J gene: TRBJ2-3; V gene: TRBV7-2; CDR3 protein: CASSGGRIGGRTDTQYF
J gene: TRBJ1-1; V gene: TRBV29-1; CDR3 protein: CSARDRVNTEAFF
J gene: TRBJ2-1; V gene: TRBV11-3; CDR3 protein: CASSLNVRNEQFF